Listed below are T cell receptor beta chains from one sample, sequenced in a study of T cell repertoires in cytomegalovirus infection. In TCRdb, the reads were re-called with MiXCR into one record per CDR3 protein. The repertoire consists of 800,000 to 950,000 distinct CDR3 sequences, with about 30% occurring once and the leading ten covering under 15%. Their antigens remain unidentified. The starting material was cultured CD8+ T cells from PBMCs, obtained from culture after CMV antigen stimulation. The origin of the receptors is a human donor in good health (CMV status not recorded). Some clones in this sample may be carry-over from other donors' samples. CDR3s include the opening cysteine and the closing phenylalanine or tryptophan. D genes are given only for firm matches. Only part of the rows carry a size: once, few, many, or a class if the clone is expanded.

>.|few|TRBJ1-2|TRBV27
TGTGCCAGCAGTTTATCGGTAGGGGCAGGCTATGGCTACACCTTC
CASSLSVGAGYGYTF
>TRBD2|few|TRBJ2-7|TRBV7-9
TGTGCCAGCACCTTGTCCGGAGGCGGGGGACTTGGCGAGCAGTACTTC
CASTLSGGGGLGEQYF
>.|.|TRBJ1-1|TRBV12-3/TRBV12-4
TGTGCCAGCAGCCAGAGCGACAGCCTCAGGAAGAACACTGAAGCTTTCTTT
CASSQSDSLRKNTEAFF
>.|few|TRBJ1-1|TRBV11-1
TGTGCCAGCAGCTTAGTCCGGGGTTCTGAAGCTTTCTTT
CASSLVRGSEAFF
>.|.|TRBJ2-1|TRBV2
TGTGCCAGCGCCGGTAGCAGCCATGAGCAGTTCTTC
CASAGSSHEQFF
>.|many|TRBJ2-1|TRBV7-2
TGTGCCAGCAGCTTAGACGGGGCTTACAATGAGCAGTTCTTC
CASSLDGAYNEQFF
>.|few|TRBJ2-5|TRBV27
TGTGCCAGCAGTCCTCTAGCGGTCAGGGGTGGAGAGACCCAGTACTTC
CASSPLAVRGGETQYF
>.|many|TRBJ2-1|TRBV7-8
TGTGCCAGCAGCTTACCGCCGAACCGGGTAAATGAGCAGTTCTTC
CASSLPPNRVNEQFF
>.|.|TRBJ2-5|TRBV27
TGTGCCAGCAAGCCTGGGGTCCGTAAAGAGACCCAGTACTTC
CASKPGVRKETQYF
>TRBD1|few|TRBJ2-7|TRBV27
TGTGCCAGCAGTCTTCAACCCTCTGACAGGGTGGCCTACGAGCAGTACTTC
CASSLQPSDRVAYEQYF
>.|.|TRBJ1-5|TRBV6-6
TGTGCCAGCAGTTACTTTGGGGGCGATCAGCCCCAGCATTTT
CASSYFGGDQPQHF
>.|.|TRBJ1-1|TRBV27
TGTGCCAGCAGGGATGGGGGGAGCCCTGAAGCTTTCTTT
CASRDGGSPEAFF
>.|many|TRBJ2-5|TRBV7-9
TGTGCCAGCAGCTTACCCATCCGACAGAACCAAGAGACCCAGTACTTC
CASSLPIRQNQETQYF
>.|few|TRBJ2-1|TRBV27
TGTGCCAGCAGTTTAAATGGACAGTCGTATCGTGGACGAGATGAGCAGTTCTTC
CASSLNGQSYRGRDEQFF
>.|.|TRBJ2-5|TRBV11-3
TGTGCCAGCAGCTCGAATTTAGTGGGGGGGCCTGAGACCCAGTACTTC
CASSSNLVGGPETQYF
>TRBD1|many|TRBJ1-6|TRBV5-5
TGTGCCAGCAGCTTGGGACTCGGACAGGTTAATTCACCCCTCCACTTT
CASSLGLGQVNSPLHF
>.|.|TRBJ1-1|TRBV7-6
TGTGCCAGCGGGCAAGGGGGGTGGGCGACCACTGAAGCTTTCTTT
CASGQGGWATTEAFF
>TRBD2|.|TRBJ2-3|TRBV7-2
TGTGCCAGCAGCTCGTTAGCGGGGGGGTGGGCAGATACGCAGTATTTT
CASSSLAGGWADTQYF
>.|.|TRBJ1-1|TRBV7-4
TGTGCCAGCAGCTTAGGTCGAATCCGGTGGGACACTGAAGCTTTCTTT
CASSLGRIRWDTEAFF
>TRBD1|few|TRBJ1-1|TRBV6-1
TGTGCCAGCAGTACCCCGGACAGGGGGCTGTCCACTGAAGCTTTCTTT
CASSTPDRGLSTEAFF
>TRBD1|few|TRBJ2-7|TRBV5-1
TGCGCCAGCAGTCCTCAAAGGGGGCGTATCTACGAGCAGTACTTC
CASSPQRGRIYEQYF
>.|.|TRBJ2-1|TRBV28
TGTGCCAGCAGTCGGGAACCCTTTACGTACAATGAGCAGTTCTTC
CASSREPFTYNEQFF
>TRBD2|.|TRBJ2-1|TRBV27
TGTGCCAGCAGAAGTGCCGGGACTAGTTTCCACAATGAGCAGTTCTTC
CASRSAGTSFHNEQFF
>.|.|TRBJ2-5|TRBV4-2
TGTGCCAGCAGCCAAGGGCGCATTGAGACCCAGTACTTC
CASSQGRIETQYF
>.|.|TRBJ1-1|TRBV7-2
TGTGCCAGCCTACAACCCCGGGATCCTGAAGCTTTCTTT
CASLQPRDPEAFF
>TRBD1|.|TRBJ1-3|TRBV5-6
TGTGCCAGCAGCTTGGGGGGGACAGGGAGACGCTCTGGAAACACCATATATTTT
CASSLGGTGRRSGNTIYF
>TRBD1|.|TRBJ1-5|TRBV12-3/TRBV12-4
TGTGCCAGCAGTTTATGGGGAGGGGGCGCGGGTCAGCCCCAGCATTTT
CASSLWGGGAGQPQHF
>.|few|TRBJ1-3|TRBV12-5
TGTGCTAGTGGTTTGTTTCCTAATTGGGATTTCGCTGGAAACACCATATATTTT
CASGLFPNWDFAGNTIYF
>.|few|TRBJ2-1|TRBV7-6
TGTGCCAGCAGCTTAGATCGTGCGACCAGTCCCAGAAGTTATGTGCAGTTCTTC
CASSLDRATSPRSYVQFF
>TRBD1|few|TRBJ1-2|TRBV27
TGTGCCAGCAGTGACGGACAGGGGTTGAGGGGCTACACCTTC
CASSDGQGLRGYTF
>.|.|TRBJ2-1|TRBV7-6
TGTGCCAGCAGGGGAGGGGGATGGGAGCAGTTCTTC
CASRGGGWEQFF
>.|.|TRBJ1-1|TRBV4-3
TGCGCCAGCAGCCAAGAGTGGACAGCGATGAACACTGAAGCTTTCTTT
CASSQEWTAMNTEAFF
>TRBD2|many|TRBJ2-1|TRBV7-6
TGTGCCAGCAGCCCGGATAGCGGGGGCTGGGGCGATGAGCAGTTCTTC
CASSPDSGGWGDEQFF
>TRBD2|many|TRBJ2-5|TRBV7-8
TGTGCCAGCAGCTTAGCGTTGGGGCGGGGGAACCAAGAGACCCAGTACTTC
CASSLALGRGNQETQYF
>.|.|TRBJ2-5|TRBV4-1
TGCGCCAGCAGCCAAGCGCCAGGTAGCGAGACCCAGTACTTC
CASSQAPGSETQYF
>.|.|TRBJ2-1|TRBV6-1
TGTGCCAGCAAGGAATGGGGGTTAGTGGGGTTAATCAATGAGCAGTTCTTC
CASKEWGLVGLINEQFF
>TRBD1|.|TRBJ2-5|TRBV15
TGTGCCACCAGCAGAGATCGAGGACAGGGGGACTCTGGGACCCAGTACTTC
CATSRDRGQGDSGTQYF
>.|few|TRBJ1-5|TRBV6-6
TGTGCCAGCAGGGACAGAGGGACGAATCAGCCCCAGCATTTT
CASRDRGTNQPQHF
>TRBD1|.|TRBJ1-1|TRBV27
TGTGCCAGCAGTAGGCGAGGAGGGACAGGGATTGACGCTTTCTTT
CASSRRGGTGIDAFF
>.|.|TRBJ2-3|TRBV20-1
TGCAGTGCTAGAGATTGGACCTGGATGGGCCAGGGCACAGATACGCAGTATTTT
CSARDWTWMGQGTDTQYF
>.|.|TRBJ1-5|TRBV6-6
TGTGCCGGCACCCCGCTAGGGTACAGCAATCAGCCCCAGCATTTT
CAGTPLGYSNQPQHF
>.|many|TRBJ2-3|TRBV7-2
TGTGCCAGCAGCTTACGTGGCGGGGCTAGCACAGATACGCAGTATTTT
CASSLRGGASTDTQYF
>.|.|TRBJ2-2|TRBV5-4
TGTGCCAGCAGCAAGGACCCCACCGGGGAGCTGTTTTTT
CASSKDPTGELFF
>.|.|TRBJ1-5|TRBV28
TGTGCCAGCAGAGCTGACATGGCCAGGGATCAGCCCCAGCATTTT
CASRADMARDQPQHF
>.|.|TRBJ2-1|TRBV19
TGTGCCAGTATCTCACAGGAAAATGAGCAGTTCTTC
CASISQENEQFF
>.|few|TRBJ1-4|TRBV2
TGTGCCATCCCCTCGGGACGCCTAAATGAAAAACTGTTTTTT
CAIPSGRLNEKLFF
>.|few|TRBJ2-2|TRBV5-1
TGCGCCAGCAGCTTGGAAGGGATTACGTTAACCGGGGAGCTGTTTTTT
CASSLEGITLTGELFF
>TRBD2|few|TRBJ2-5|TRBV4-1
TGCGCCAGCAGCCTGGAAGGAAGTAGCGGGGGGATAGAGACCCAGTACTTC
CASSLEGSSGGIETQYF
>.|.|TRBJ1-1|TRBV29-1
TGCAGCGTTGAATTGGACTACCTCGAAGCTTTCTTT
CSVELDYLEAFF
>.|.|TRBJ2-1|TRBV28
TGTGCCAGCAGTTATCCGGGTGGTCTTGATGAGCAGTTCTTC
CASSYPGGLDEQFF